This T cell receptor beta chain comes out of a study of blood T cell repertoires in COVID-19. The wider study: The origin of the acute and convalescent COVID-19 samples was the United States, Italy and Spain.

Method: immunoSEQ multiplex PCR; TCRdb's copy keeps in-frame clones and lacks some. The table has 110,000 or so clones, 90% seen once. There are 14 residues in the CDR3. The V end lost 5 bases, the J end lost 6 bases, and 16 bases lay between the germline ends. Germline assignment: CDR1 SEHNR and CDR2 FQNEAQ (reference sequence). This TCR came from a woman aged 45-65 years with acute or convalescent COVID-19. The V gene is TRBV7-9, the J gene TRBJ1-1, with a possible D match to TRBD1 (6 bases). The sequenced sample was peripheral blood. CDR3 amino acids: CASSRQVGGAEAFF. The CDR3 DNA follows: TGTGCCAGCAGCAGACAGGTGGGAGGGGCTGAAGCTTTCTTT.